This T cell receptor beta chain came from a study of T cell repertoires in cytomegalovirus infection. Study-level points and caveats: The ex vivo response was dominated by HLA-C-restricted CMV-specific TCR beta clonotypes.

The CDR3 loop spans 15 amino acids. In germline, CDR1 is ENHRY, CDR2 SYGVKD. Trimming cost V 6 bases and J 4 bases; bases outside gene matches: 8. A single record per CDR3 protein comes from TCRdb applying MiXCR to the reads. The sample holds some 800,000 distinct CDR3 sequences, 32% seen once. With regard to this clonotype: The target antigen is unknown.

Here the sequenced sample was cultured CD8+ T cells from PBMCs, taken from culture after CMV antigen stimulation. The sequence was collected from a human donor in good health (CMV status not recorded). Some clones in this sample may be carry-over from other donors' samples. The V call is TRBV10-3, the J call TRBJ1-1, with TRBD1 matching 10 bases. CDR3 nucleotide sequence: TGTGCCATCAGAACGACAGGGGGCAGGGTCACTGAAGCTTTCTTT. It is translated as CAIRTTGGRVTEAFF.